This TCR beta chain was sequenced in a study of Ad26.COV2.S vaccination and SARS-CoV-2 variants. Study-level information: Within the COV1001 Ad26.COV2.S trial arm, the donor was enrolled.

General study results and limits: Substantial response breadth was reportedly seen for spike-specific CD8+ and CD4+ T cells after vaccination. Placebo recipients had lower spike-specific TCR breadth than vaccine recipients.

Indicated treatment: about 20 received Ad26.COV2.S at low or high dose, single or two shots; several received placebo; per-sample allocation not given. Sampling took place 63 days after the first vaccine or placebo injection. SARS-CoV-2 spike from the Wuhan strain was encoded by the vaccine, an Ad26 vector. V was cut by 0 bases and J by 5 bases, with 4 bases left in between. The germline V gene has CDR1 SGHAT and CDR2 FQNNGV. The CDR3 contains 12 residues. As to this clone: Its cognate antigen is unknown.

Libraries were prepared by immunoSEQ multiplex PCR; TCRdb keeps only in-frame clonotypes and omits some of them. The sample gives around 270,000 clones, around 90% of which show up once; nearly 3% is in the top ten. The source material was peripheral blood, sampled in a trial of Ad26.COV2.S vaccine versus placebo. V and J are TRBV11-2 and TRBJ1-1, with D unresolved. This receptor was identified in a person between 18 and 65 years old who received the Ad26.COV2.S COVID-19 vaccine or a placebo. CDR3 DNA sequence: TGTGCCAGCAGCTTAGATCTAACTGAAGCTTTCTTT. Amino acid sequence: CASSLDLTEAFF.